By its share, the clone carrying this T cell receptor beta chain is medium-sized. Treatment: preoperative locoregional IRX-2 cytokine immunotherapy. This phase Ib study tested locoregional IRX-2 cytokine immunotherapy given before surgery. This record comes from a study of preoperative IRX-2 immunotherapy in early breast cancer. Libraries were prepared by immunoSEQ multiplex PCR; TCRdb keeps only in-frame clonotypes and omits some of them. The data hold about 7,700 clones, with around 81% observed a single time. There are 18 residues in the CDR3. The chain carries TRBV1 and TRBJ2-3; the table's D call of TRBD1 was not tested on the DNA. TRBV1 constitutes a pseudogene. Source: tumor tissue, taken after IRX-2 immunotherapy. This clonotype was sampled from a human donor with breast cancer. The CDR3 reads CASSQKGEAQGDRDTQYF. The CDR3 nucleotides are TGCGCCAGCAGCCAAAAGGGGGAAGCCCAAGGTGATAGAGATACGCAGTATTTT.